The next 28 T cell receptor beta chains were all read from a single sample in a study of T cell responses to AZD1222 COVID-19 vaccine. TCRdb's copy holds only in-frame clones and misses some; the assay was immunoSEQ multiplex PCR. Of more than 60,000 clones detected, more than 85% appear once; the ten largest clones hold roughly 17%. Sequencing used peripheral blood, obtained on day 0 of AZD1222 vaccination. These receptors originate from an adult in good health.

This clone has a single count. V usage is TRBV19 and J usage is TRBJ2-1, with TRBD2 matching 10 bases. Germline CDR1 LNHDA, CDR2 SQIVND (reference sequence). Trimming removed 9 bases from V and 3 bases from J; junction bases left unmatched: 5. The CDR3 length is 14 residues. CDR3 loop: CASSGTSVYNEQFF. In DNA form, the CDR3 reads TGTGCCAGCTCTGGGACTAGCGTCTACAATGAGCAGTTCTTC.

V and J are TRBV11-2 and TRBJ2-7; TRBD2 matches 10 bases. CDR1 SGHAT and CDR2 FQNNGV come from the germline V gene. V lost 5 bases and J lost 5; bases outside the gene matches: 9. The CDR3 has 15 amino acids. The DNA of the CDR3 is TGTGCCAGCAGCCCCGCAAGCGGGGGGGTAGACGAGCAGTACTTC. Its translation is CASSPASGGVDEQYF.

The chain is built from TRBV4-3 and TRBJ2-2; 7 bases match TRBD1. V trimming: 3 bases; J trimming: 10 bases; junction bases outside the gene matches: 11. The germline CDR1 and CDR2 sequences are LGHNA and YSLEER. This CDR3 has 15 residues. This CDR3 is CASSQYLQGLAELFF. Here the CDR3 DNA reads TGCGCCAGCAGCCAGTATCTACAGGGGTTAGCGGAGCTGTTTTTT.

V and J are TRBV29-1 and TRBJ1-1; D is unresolved. Trimming cost V 7 bases and J 3 bases, with 12 bases left between them. CDR3 length equals 12 residues. Germline V gene data show CDR1 as SQVTM and CDR2 as ANQGSEA. The CDR3 loop reads CSAADGYTEAFF. The CDR3 DNA reads as TGCAGCGCCGCGGATGGATACACTGAAGCTTTCTTT.

This clone was observed a few times. The chain is built from TRBV2 and TRBJ1-3; D is unclear. The germline V gene has CDR1 SNHLY and CDR2 FYNNEI. This CDR3 spans 15 amino acids. With 6 bases removed from V and 0 bases from J, the gap between germline ends came to 12 bases. In DNA form, the CDR3 reads TGTGCCAGCAGGCGCGCGCGGAGCTCTGGAAACACCATATATTTT. It yields the protein CASRRARSSGNTIYF.

The chain links TRBV5-4 to TRBJ2-1; D remains unclear. Germline CDR1 SGHNT, CDR2 YYREEE (reference sequence). With 6 bases removed from V and 3 bases from J, the gap between germline ends came to 10 bases. The CDR3 has 13 residues. CDR3 nucleotides: TGTGCCAGCAACAAAGTCGGCTACAATGAGCAGTTCTTC. This encodes CASNKVGYNEQFF.

The rearrangement joins TRBV7-2 to TRBJ1-2; 8 bases map to TRBD1. Germline V gives CDR1 SGHTA, CDR2 FQGNSA. This CDR3 is built from 14 residues. J was trimmed by 8 bases and V by 5 bases; bases with no gene match: 10. For the CDR3, the DNA is TGTGCCAGCAGCCCCGGGGACAGGTCTAAGGGCTACACCTTC. It is translated as CASSPGDRSKGYTF. The full variable domain, its missing parts supplied by reference TRBV7-2 and TRBJ1-2, is GAGVSQSPSNKVTEKGKDVELRCDPISGHTALYWYRQSLGQGLEFLIYFQGNSAPDKSGLPSDRFSAERTGGSVSTLTIQRTQQEDSAVYLCASSPGDRSKGYTFGSGTRLTVV.

A few counts support this clone. The rearrangement links TRBV27 to TRBJ2-7; D remains ambiguous. The germline V gene encodes CDR1 MNHEY and CDR2 SMNVEV (reference sequence). V shed 2 bases and J shed 0 bases, with 5 bases lying between them. This CDR3 contains 13 residues. The CDR3: CASSLSPSYEQYF. CDR3 DNA: TGTGCCAGCAGTTTAAGTCCCTCCTACGAGCAGTACTTC.

V is TRBV11-1 and J is TRBJ2-3, with 7 nucleotides matching TRBD1. The ends lost 4 bases at V and 7 bases at J; junction bases unmatched: 5. There are 13 residues in the CDR3. From germline, CDR1 is SGHAT and CDR2 FQDESV (reference sequence). The CDR3: CASSSGTDNTQYF. The CDR3 DNA reads TGTGCCAGCAGCTCCGGGACAGATAATACGCAGTATTTT.

The V and J genes are TRBV20-1 and TRBJ2-7; D possibly matches TRBD1 or TRBD2 (5 bases each). This CDR3 is 11 amino acids long. V gave up 6 bases and J gave up 7 bases, with 13 bases separating them. The V gene's germline CDR1 is DFQATT and CDR2 SNEGSKA (reference sequence). This chain's CDR3 is CSAENWGEQYF. The CDR3, as DNA: TGCAGTGCCGAGAACTGGGGGGAGCAGTACTTC.

This chain connects TRBV12-3 or TRBV12-4 to TRBJ2-1; no firm D call. V gave up 8 bases and J gave up 6 bases, with 11 bases separating them. The CDR3 extends over 12 amino acids. CDR3 sequence reads: CASGPVGNEQFF. The CDR3 DNA reads TGTGCCAGCGGCCCGGTCGGCAATGAGCAGTTCTTC.

The chain carries TRBV7-3 and TRBJ1-1; 9 nucleotides agree with TRBD1. Germline V lookup: CDR1 SGHTA, CDR2 FQGTGA. The CDR3 totals 12 residues. The V and J ends lost 5 bases and 11 bases, in that order; junction bases with no gene match: 6. The CDR3 spells CASSLGQGQAFF. CDR3 nucleotides: TGTGCCAGCAGCCTCGGACAGGGGCAGGCTTTCTTT.

The chain uses TRBV3-1 (or the pseudogene TRBV3-2) and TRBJ2-1; 7 positions agree with TRBD2. From germline, CDR1 is LGHDT and CDR2 YNNKEL (reference sequence). The CDR3 is 18 residues long. The junction had 13 bases not matched to a gene; V was cut back by 0 bases and J by 5 bases. CDR3 sequence (DNA): TGTGCCAGCAGCCAAGAATTTCGGCTAGCGGTAAATAACAATGAGCAGTTCTTC. Protein: CASSQEFRLAVNNNEQFF.

The chain uses TRBV4-3 and TRBJ1-2; a possible D gene is TRBD1 (5 bases). V shed 0 bases and J shed 4 bases, with 12 bases lying between them. The CDR3 totals 15 residues. Germline V lookup: CDR1 LGHNA, CDR2 YSLEER. In DNA, the CDR3 is TGCGCCAGCAGCCAAGATCTATCGACAGTCTATGGCTACACCTTC. Translated: CASSQDLSTVYGYTF.

J is TRBJ1-2 and V is TRBV7-9; D is unclear. The V end was cut by 3 bases, the J end by 6 bases, with 8 bases between. Looked up from germline, CDR1 is SEHNR and CDR2 is FQNEAQ (reference sequence). This CDR3 has 12 residues. CDR3 region: CASSLSWDGYTF. DNA of the CDR3: TGTGCCAGCAGCTTGAGCTGGGATGGCTACACCTTC.

The J gene is TRBJ1-5, the V gene TRBV19, with 8 positions matching TRBD1. Germline CDR1 LNHDA, CDR2 SQIVND (reference sequence). This CDR3 contains 14 residues. The trim removed 5 bases at V and 5 bases at J, leaving 5 bases unmatched. This chain's CDR3 is CASSVDRVYQPQHF. CDR3 DNA sequence: TGTGCCAGTAGTGTGGACAGGGTTTATCAGCCCCAGCATTTT.

Points on this clone: A junction end diverges from the germline sequence, so it may reflect a read error. The chain has TRBV2 and TRBJ2-7; no clear D gene. The CDR3 is made up of 12 amino acids. Germline CDR1 reads SNHLY; CDR2 reads FYNNEI. The DNA of the CDR3 is TGTGCCAGCAGAGAAGTGCGGTCCGAGCAGTACTTC. Its translation: CASREVRSEQYF.

V is TRBV28 and J is TRBJ2-1; D not resolved. The CDR3 length is 15 residues. Trimming removed 6 bases at V and 1 base at J, with 13 bases between. From germline, CDR1 is MDHEN and CDR2 SYDVKM. CDR3 protein: CASSPHTASYNEQFF. The CDR3 nucleotides are TGTGCCAGCAGCCCACACACAGCATCCTACAATGAGCAGTTCTTC.

The chain couples TRBV2 to TRBJ1-5; possibly TRBD1 for D (5 bases). Germline V gene data show CDR1 as SNHLY and CDR2 as FYNNEI. The CDR3 runs to 14 residues. Trimming removed 5 bases at V and 6 bases at J, with 14 bases between. In DNA, the CDR3 is TGTGCCAGCAGTACAGCGGAGGGGAGTCAGCCCCAGCATTTT. Its protein product is CASSTAEGSQPQHF.

The V gene is TRBV10-3, the J gene TRBJ2-7; 7 nucleotides agree with TRBD2. CDR1 is ENHRY, CDR2 SYGVKD, per germline. This CDR3 contains 14 residues. The trim removed 6 bases at V and 0 bases at J, leaving 5 bases unmatched. The CDR3 DNA follows: TGTGCCATCAGCTCGGGACTAAGCTCCTACGAGCAGTACTTC. Its protein product is CAISSGLSSYEQYF.

The chain uses TRBV6-5 and TRBJ2-7; 7 nucleotides match TRBD1. The CDR3 has 13 amino acids. V dropped 8 bases and J dropped 1; count of bases not matched to a gene: 5. Germline V gene sequence: CDR1 MNHEY, CDR2 SVGAGI. CDR3 residues: CASRGDSSYEQYF. The CDR3 region has the DNA TGTGCCAGCCGAGGGGACAGTTCCTACGAGCAGTACTTC.

V is TRBV6-5 and J is TRBJ1-1; D is uncertain. Trimming left V 0 bases short and J 7 bases short, with 12 bases between. The germline V gene has CDR1 MNHEY and CDR2 SVGAGI. The length of the CDR3 is 14 residues. CDR3 protein: CASSYSNSGSEAFF. The DNA for the CDR3 is TGTGCCAGCAGTTACTCGAATTCGGGGAGTGAAGCTTTCTTT.

The chain joins TRBV6-5 to TRBJ1-1; D is ambiguous. The CDR3 length is 14 residues. Germline V CDR1 and CDR2: MNHEY, SVGAGI. V was shortened by 6 bases and J by 3 bases, with 14 bases between the two germline ends. The CDR3 region is CASRYRTDDTEAFF. CDR3 nucleotide sequence: TGTGCCAGCAGATATCGAACGGACGACACTGAAGCTTTCTTT.

This chain connects TRBV14 to TRBJ1-1, with 7 bases that match TRBD1. The junction had 8 bases not matched to a gene; V was cut back by 4 bases and J by 6 bases. This CDR3 has 14 residues. CDR1 and CDR2 from the germline V gene are SGHDN and FVKESK. CDR3 sequence: CASSLWEGAAEAFF. DNA of the CDR3: TGTGCCAGCAGCCTCTGGGAGGGGGCGGCTGAAGCTTTCTTT.

This clone came up once. DNA for the CDR3: TGTGCCAGCACCCCCGGGCTAGCGGGGGGGCTTGCCACCGGGGAGCTGTTTTTT. It codes for CASTPGLAGGLATGELFF. V and J are TRBV2 and TRBJ2-2; 12 bases are a match to TRBD2. Per germline, CDR1 SNHLY and CDR2 FYNNEI. The J segment lost 4 bases and the V segment lost 7 bases, leaving 13 bases of the junction unmatched. The CDR3 sequence is 18 residues long.

This chain joins TRBV7-3 and TRBJ1-3, with TRBD1 as a possible D gene (6 bases). V gave up 1 base and J gave up 1 base, with 14 bases separating them. The germline V gene encodes CDR1 SGHTA and CDR2 FQGTGA. The CDR3 extends over 17 amino acids. The CDR3 region is CASSLNPLTGSGNTIYF. In DNA form, the CDR3 reads TGTGCCAGCAGCTTAAACCCTCTCACAGGGTCTGGAAACACCATATATTTT.

The chain employs TRBV3-1 (or the pseudogene TRBV3-2) and TRBJ2-7; 9 nucleotides align to TRBD2. Germline loops: CDR1 LGHDT, CDR2 YNNKEL (reference sequence). CDR3 length: 15 amino acids. Losses at the gene ends were 0 bases for V and 5 bases for J; bases not matched to a gene: 5. In nucleotides, the CDR3 is TGTGCCAGCAGCCAAGAGATAGCGGGGGCCAACGAGCAGTACTTC. Translated: CASSQEIAGANEQYF.

The chain carries TRBV7-3 and TRBJ2-1; 8 bases match TRBD1. Per germline, CDR1 SGHTA and CDR2 FQGTGA. V dropped 3 bases and J dropped 9; count of bases not matched to a gene: 1. This CDR3 region has 12 residues. This CDR3 reads CASSFQGAEQFF. In DNA, the CDR3 is TGTGCCAGCAGCTTCCAGGGGGCTGAGCAGTTCTTC.